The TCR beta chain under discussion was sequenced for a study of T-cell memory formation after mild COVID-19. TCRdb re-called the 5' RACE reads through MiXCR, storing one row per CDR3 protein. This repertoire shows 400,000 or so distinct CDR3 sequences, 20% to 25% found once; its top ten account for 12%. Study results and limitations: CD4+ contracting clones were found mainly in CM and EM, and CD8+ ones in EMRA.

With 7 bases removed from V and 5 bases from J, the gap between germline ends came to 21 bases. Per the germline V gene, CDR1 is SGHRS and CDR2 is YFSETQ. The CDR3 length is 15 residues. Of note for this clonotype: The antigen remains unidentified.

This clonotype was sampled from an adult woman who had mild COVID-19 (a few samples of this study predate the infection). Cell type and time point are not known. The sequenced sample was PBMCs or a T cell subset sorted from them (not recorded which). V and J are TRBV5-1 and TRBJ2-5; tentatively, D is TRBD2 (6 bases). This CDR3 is CASGSQPGGTETQYF. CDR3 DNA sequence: TGCGCCAGCGGGTCTCAACCCGGGGGAACGGAGACCCAGTACTTC.